These 11 T cell receptor beta chains were sequenced from one sample in a study of identical twins. Using its own MiXCR run on the 5' RACE reads, TCRdb lists one record per CDR3 protein. The sample lists about 500,000 distinct CDR3 sequences; 14% were seen once. This sample also appeared in a second study, on yellow fever vaccine responses in identical twins.

The sequenced sample consisted of CD4+ T cells sorted from blood. The origin of the receptors is a woman aged 18-30 years in good health.

This clonotype was observed a handful of times. This chain links TRBV3-1 with TRBJ2-3; maybe TRBD2 (5 bases). Germline values: CDR1 LGHDT, CDR2 YNNKEL (reference sequence). Between the trimmed V and J ends, which lost 3 bases and 3 bases, there was a span of 13 bases. The CDR3 extends over 15 amino acids. The CDR3 region has the DNA TGTGCCAGCAGCCAGGACTCCTCCGCGACAGATACGCAGTATTTT. Its translation is CASSQDSSATDTQYF.

This chain joins TRBV7-2 and TRBJ2-7; 9 nucleotides line up with TRBD1. Germline assignment: CDR1 SGHTA and CDR2 FQGNSA. V shed 2 bases, J shed 1 base, and the junction held 3 bases outside the gene matches. The CDR3 sequence is 15 residues long. The CDR3: CASSLSDRGSYEQYF. Written as DNA, the CDR3 is TGTGCCAGCAGCTTATCGGACAGGGGTTCCTACGAGCAGTACTTC.

This clonotype was seen a few times. The rearrangement uses TRBV29-1 and TRBJ2-1, with 12 bases lining up with TRBD2. With V trimmed by 1 base and J by 2 bases, 12 bases remained unmatched. CDR3 length: 19 amino acids. Germline CDR1 is SQVTM and CDR2 is ANQGSEA. The chain's CDR3 is CSVEGVRERTSGTYNEQFF. CDR3 DNA sequence: TGCAGCGTTGAAGGTGTTCGAGAGAGGACTAGCGGGACCTACAATGAGCAGTTCTTC.

The chain has TRBV20-1 and TRBJ2-7; D is possibly TRBD1 (5 bases). V was shortened by 1 base and J by 7 bases, with 8 bases between the two germline ends. CDR1 and CDR2 from the germline V gene are DFQATT and SNEGSKA (reference sequence). The CDR3 length is 11 residues. The CDR3 region is CSARGGQEQYF. The CDR3 DNA reads as TGCAGTGCTAGAGGTGGACAAGAGCAGTACTTC.

This chain uses TRBV3-1 with TRBJ2-2; no clear D gene. Trimming shortened V by 0 bases and J by 4 bases, and 3 bases separated the two germline ends. The length of the CDR3 is 13 residues. Germline CDR1 LGHDT, CDR2 YNNKEL (reference sequence). CDR3 in DNA: TGTGCCAGCAGCCAAGAACGCACCGGGGAGCTGTTTTTT. Its translation: CASSQERTGELFF.

This clonotype occurred many times. V gene TRBV20-1 combines with J gene TRBJ2-3, with 11 bases identical to TRBD2. The CDR3 sequence is 14 residues long. Germline CDR1 is DFQATT and CDR2 is SNEGSKA (reference sequence). V lost 2 bases to trimming and J lost 3 bases; unmatched junction nucleotides: 1. In DNA, the CDR3 is TGCAGTGCTAGACCTAGCGGGAGGACAGATACGCAGTATTTT. It encodes CSARPSGRTDTQYF.

This clonotype appeared a few times. The chain links TRBV5-5 to TRBJ2-7, with no clear D. The CDR3 length is 14 residues. The V and J ends lost 1 base and 6 bases respectively, with 14 bases between them. CDR1 is SGHKS, CDR2 YYEKEE, per germline (reference sequence). Here the CDR3 reads CASSLMSASGEQYF. The CDR3 bases are TGTGCCAGCAGCTTGATGTCAGCCAGTGGCGAGCAGTACTTC.

A few counts support this clonotype. This chain connects TRBV5-1 to TRBJ2-1; D might be TRBD1 or TRBD2, each matching 5 bases. Trimming stripped 0 bases from V and 5 bases from J, with 9 bases between. This CDR3 region has 14 residues. Germline CDR1 reads SGHRS; CDR2 reads YFSETQ. The CDR3 region has the DNA TGCGCCAGCAGCTTGGCTAGGGACCACAATGAGCAGTTCTTC. Translated: CASSLARDHNEQFF.

This clonotype showed up many times. This chain links TRBV29-1 with TRBJ2-7; 10 bases match TRBD1. Trimming removed 6 bases from V and 3 bases from J; junction bases left unmatched: 5. The CDR3 contains 13 residues. Germline V lookup: CDR1 SQVTM, CDR2 ANQGSEA. The CDR3 DNA is TGCAGCGTAGCAAGGACAGGGGGCTACGAGCAGTACTTC. Its translation is CSVARTGGYEQYF.

The chain carries TRBV6-6 and TRBJ2-3; 7 bases line up with TRBD1. V lost 8 bases, J lost 1 base, and 0 bases stayed unmatched. This CDR3 has 12 amino acids. The germline V gene has CDR1 MNHNY and CDR2 SVGAGI (reference sequence). CDR3 sequence reads: CASDRGTDTQYF. The CDR3 coding sequence is TGTGCCAGCGACAGGGGCACAGATACGCAGTATTTT.

This chain uses TRBV20-1 with TRBJ2-7; D unclear. The germline V and J ends were trimmed by 5 bases and 8 bases, with 10 bases remaining between them. The CDR3 spans 10 residues. CDR1 is DFQATT and CDR2 is SNEGSKA in the germline V gene (reference sequence). The DNA of the CDR3 is TGCAGTGCTGTATATGAGAAGCAGTACTTC. Its translation: CSAVYEKQYF.